Presented here are 17 T cell receptor beta chains from one specimen sequenced in a study of shared clonotypes between healthy human individuals. The data were produced by immunoSEQ multiplex PCR, yet TCRdb's version contains in-frame clones alone and is incomplete. The sample consists of roughly 1,600,000 clones, approximately 98.5% of them appearing once. The sequenced sample consisted of naive CD4+ T cells sorted from blood. The subset denotes: CD45RA+ positively selected. The source is a man aged 30 to 45 in good health.

Only one count was recorded for this clone. The CDR3 DNA follows: TGTGCCAGCAGCTTGGAGATACTAGGGGAGCTGTTTTTT. This codes for CASSLEILGELFF. V gene TRBV5-6 combines with J gene TRBJ2-2; no definite D call. The CDR3 totals 13 residues. V dropped 0 bases and J dropped 8 bases, with 8 bases sitting between them. Germline V gives CDR1 SGHDT, CDR2 YYEEEE.

The rearrangement links TRBV6-6 to TRBJ2-7, with 14 nucleotides matching TRBD2. Germline values: CDR1 MNHNY, CDR2 SVGAGI (reference sequence). This CDR3 contains 14 residues. The junction had 3 bases not matched to a gene; V was cut back by 5 bases and J by 6 bases. DNA of the CDR3: TGTGCCAGCAGTCGGGGACTAGCGGGAGTCGAGCAGTACTTC. Amino acids: CASSRGLAGVEQYF.

V usage is TRBV6-6 and J usage is TRBJ2-4; D is unclear. Germline V gene sequence: CDR1 MNHNY, CDR2 SVGAGI (reference sequence). This CDR3 is built from 15 residues. V was trimmed by 2 bases and J by 2 bases, leaving 10 bases between them. In DNA form, the CDR3 reads TGTGCCAGCAGTTACGGGGTCTCGTCCAAAAACATTCAGTACTTC. This encodes CASSYGVSSKNIQYF.

The chain couples TRBV7-2 to TRBJ2-7; possibly TRBD1 for D (6 bases). In germline, CDR1 is SGHTA, CDR2 FQGNSA. CDR3 length: 14 residues. V was shortened by 1 base and J by 2 bases, with 9 bases between the two germline ends. The CDR3 sequence is CASSLGWGPYEQYF. The CDR3 coding sequence is TGTGCCAGCAGCTTAGGGTGGGGGCCCTACGAGCAGTACTTC.

CDR3 nucleotide sequence: TGTGCCAGCAGTTTATTAGGGTGGGGAACTTTCTTT. This encodes CASSLLGWGTFF. The rearrangement joins TRBV28 to TRBJ1-1; D gene ambiguous. In germline, CDR1 is MDHEN, CDR2 SYDVKM. Trimming took off 1 base at V and 12 bases at J, with 12 bases between the two ends. The CDR3 length is 12 residues.

The chain joins TRBV19 to TRBJ2-2, with TRBD2 matching 7 bases. This CDR3 spans 16 amino acids. CDR1 is LNHDA and CDR2 is SQIVND in the germline V gene (reference sequence). V gave up 6 bases and J gave up 6 bases; unmatched junction bases: 13. CDR3 amino acids: CASSLSGNRGAGELFF. CDR3 DNA: TGTGCCAGTAGCTTAAGCGGGAACAGAGGCGCCGGGGAGCTGTTTTTT.

The V gene is TRBV5-1, the J gene TRBJ2-5, with TRBD1 matching over 8 bases. CDR3 length equals 14 residues. V shed 9 bases, J shed 5 bases, and the junction held 12 bases outside the gene matches. Germline CDR1 and CDR2: SGHRS and YFSETQ. The CDR3 here is CANTGQGRSETQYF. The CDR3 bases are TGCGCCAACACCGGACAGGGCAGGTCGGAGACCCAGTACTTC.

The rearrangement links TRBV18 to TRBJ1-5; D is unresolved. The germline V gene encodes CDR1 KGHSH and CDR2 LQKENI. The CDR3 is 14 residues long. Trimming removed 3 bases at V and 8 bases at J, with 14 bases between. The CDR3 here is CASSPWPLSEPQHF. CDR3 DNA sequence: TGTGCCAGCTCACCTTGGCCTCTATCGGAGCCCCAGCATTTT.

The CDR3 DNA reads as TGTGCCAGCAGTACCCGGGAGGGCCGCCACAATGAGCAGTTCTTC. It yields the protein CASSTREGRHNEQFF. V usage is TRBV6-1 and J usage is TRBJ2-1; TRBD2 aligns across 8 bases. V shed 5 bases, J shed 5 bases, and the junction held 8 bases outside the gene matches. CDR3 length: 15 amino acids. From germline, CDR1 is MNHNS and CDR2 SASEGT.

J is TRBJ2-7 and V is TRBV5-1; D gene ambiguous. Germline lookup yields CDR1 SGHRS and CDR2 YFSETQ. CDR3 length equals 16 residues. The germline V and J ends were trimmed by 3 bases and 2 bases, with 18 bases remaining between them. CDR3 region: CASSSGAPRGTYEQYF. The CDR3 bases are TGCGCCAGCAGCTCCGGAGCCCCCAGAGGTACCTACGAGCAGTACTTC. The full variable domain, its missing parts supplied by reference TRBV5-1 and TRBJ2-7, is KAGVTQTPRYLIKTRGQQVTLSCSPISGHRSVSWYQQTPGQGLQFLFEYFSETQRNKGNFPGRFSGRQFSNSRSEMNVSTLELGDSALYLCASSSGAPRGTYEQYFGPGTRLTVT.

This chain uses TRBV5-1 with TRBJ1-1, with unresolved D. CDR3 length equals 14 residues. Trimming took off 4 bases at V and 1 base at J, with 11 bases between the two ends. Germline V gene lookup returns CDR1 SGHRS and CDR2 YFSETQ. The CDR3 DNA reads TGCGCCAGCAGCGCAGAGTCTTGGAACACTGAAGCTTTCTTT. The encoded protein is CASSAESWNTEAFF. Full variable domain (rest looked up from reference TRBV5-1 and TRBJ1-1): KAGVTQTPRYLIKTRGQQVTLSCSPISGHRSVSWYQQTPGQGLQFLFEYFSETQRNKGNFPGRFSGRQFSNSRSEMNVSTLELGDSALYLCASSAESWNTEAFFGQGTRLTVV.

This clone came up once. This sequence joins TRBV28 and TRBJ1-5, with D unclear. The CDR3 consists of 11 residues. Trimming removed 6 bases from V and 11 bases from J, with 11 bases in between. Germline CDR1 reads MDHEN; CDR2 reads SYDVKM. CDR3 in DNA: TGTGCCAGCAGCCTTCTATCGTCCCAGCATTTT. This translates into CASSLLSSQHF.

V gene TRBV6-1 combines with J gene TRBJ1-1; 10 bases align to TRBD1. Germline CDR1 and CDR2: MNHNS and SASEGT. V shed 6 bases and J 3 bases; nucleotides not matched to a gene: 4. This CDR3 has 14 residues. CDR3 residues: CASRLTGGDTEAFF. CDR3 coding DNA: TGTGCCAGCAGGTTGACAGGGGGCGACACTGAAGCTTTCTTT.

V and J are TRBV6-1 and TRBJ2-1, with TRBD2 matching 12 bases. Germline values: CDR1 MNHNS, CDR2 SASEGT. This CDR3 has 16 residues. Trimming at V came to 4 bases and at J to 6 bases, leaving 7 bases not matched to a gene. This CDR3 is CASSATSGRSSNEQFF. For the CDR3, the DNA is TGTGCCAGCAGTGCCACTAGCGGGAGGTCTAGCAATGAGCAGTTCTTC.

A remark on this clone: The same CDR3 arises from other DNA sequences in this sample as well. The chain has TRBV7-9 and TRBJ2-3; either TRBD1 or TRBD2 may fit D (5 bases each). Trimming removed 3 bases at V and 4 bases at J, with 5 bases between. The CDR3 spans 12 residues. Germline CDR1 and CDR2: SEHNR and FQNEAQ (reference sequence). CDR3 protein: CASSLGADTQYF. The CDR3 coding sequence is TGTGCCAGCAGCTTGGGGGCAGATACGCAGTATTTT.

This sequence joins TRBV9 and TRBJ2-7; 9 nucleotides agree with TRBD2. The V gene end was trimmed by 0 bases and the J gene end by 6 bases; junction bases not matched to a gene: 4. The CDR3 has 14 amino acids. Per the germline V gene, CDR1 is SGDLS and CDR2 is YYNGEE. CDR3 DNA: TGTGCCAGCAGCGTAGCTGGACTAGCGCGCGAGCAGTACTTC. It specifies CASSVAGLAREQYF.

V and J are TRBV6-5 and TRBJ2-5, with TRBD1 matching 7 bases. This CDR3 has 14 amino acids. After removal of 4 bases from V and 5 bases from J, the junction contained 7 bases not matched to a gene. Germline V gene sequence: CDR1 MNHEY, CDR2 SVGAGI. The CDR3 sequence is CASSSTGLGETQYF. Written as DNA, the CDR3 is TGTGCCAGCAGTTCGACAGGGTTGGGTGAGACCCAGTACTTC.